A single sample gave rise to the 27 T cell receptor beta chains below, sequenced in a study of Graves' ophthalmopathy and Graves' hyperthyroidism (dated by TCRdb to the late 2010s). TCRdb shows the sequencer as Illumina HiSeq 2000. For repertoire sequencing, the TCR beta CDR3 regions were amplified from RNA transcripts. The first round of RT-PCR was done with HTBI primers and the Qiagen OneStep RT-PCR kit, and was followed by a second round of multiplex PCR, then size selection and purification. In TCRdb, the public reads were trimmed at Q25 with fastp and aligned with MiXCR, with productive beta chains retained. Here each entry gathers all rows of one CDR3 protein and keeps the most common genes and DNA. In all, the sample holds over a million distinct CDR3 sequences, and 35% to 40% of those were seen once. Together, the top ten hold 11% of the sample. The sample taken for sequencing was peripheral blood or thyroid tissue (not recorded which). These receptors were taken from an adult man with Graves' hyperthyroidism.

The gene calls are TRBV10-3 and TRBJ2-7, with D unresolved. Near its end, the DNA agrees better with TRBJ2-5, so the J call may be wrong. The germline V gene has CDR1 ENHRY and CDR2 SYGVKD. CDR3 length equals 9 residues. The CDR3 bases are TGTGCCGCAGCCGGGACCCAGTACTTC. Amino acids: CAAAGTQYF.

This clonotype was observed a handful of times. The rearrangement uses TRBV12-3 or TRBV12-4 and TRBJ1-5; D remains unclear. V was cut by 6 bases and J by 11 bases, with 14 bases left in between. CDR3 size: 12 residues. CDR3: CASSHSLDAQHF. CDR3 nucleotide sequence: TGTGCCAGCAGCCACTCCCTCGACGCCCAGCATTTT.

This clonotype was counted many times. The chain's CDR3 is CASSLSPTGNTEAFF. CDR3 nucleotide sequence: TGTGCCAGCAGCTTAAGCCCGACGGGGAACACTGAAGCTTTCTTT. The chain combines TRBV7-3 with TRBJ1-1; D is undetermined. Germline V gene lookup returns CDR1 SGHTA and CDR2 FQGTGA. This CDR3 contains 15 residues. V lost 1 base and J 1 base, leaving 10 bases between the germline ends. The full variable domain, rest sourced from reference TRBV7-3 and TRBJ1-1, is GAGVSQTPSNKVTEKGKYVELRCDPISGHTALYWYRQSLGQGPEFLIYFQGTGAADDSGLPNDRFFAVRPEGSVSTLKIQRTERGDSAVYLCASSLSPTGNTEAFFGQGTRLTVV.

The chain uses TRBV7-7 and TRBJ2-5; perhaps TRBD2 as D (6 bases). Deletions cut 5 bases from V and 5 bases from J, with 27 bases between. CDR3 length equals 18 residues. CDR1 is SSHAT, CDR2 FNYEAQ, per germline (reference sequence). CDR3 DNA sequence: TGTGCCAGCAGCCTCTTCGCTAGCGTTGACGAGGGTGGGGAGACCCAGTACTTC. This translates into CASSLFASVDEGGETQYF.

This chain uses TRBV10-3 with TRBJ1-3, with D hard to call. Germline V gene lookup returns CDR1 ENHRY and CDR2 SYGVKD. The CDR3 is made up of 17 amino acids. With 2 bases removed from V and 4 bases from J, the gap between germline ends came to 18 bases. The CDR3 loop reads CAISERQHYEQGNTIYF. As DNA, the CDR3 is TGTGCCATCAGTGAGAGGCAGCACTACGAGCAGGGAAACACCATATATTTT.

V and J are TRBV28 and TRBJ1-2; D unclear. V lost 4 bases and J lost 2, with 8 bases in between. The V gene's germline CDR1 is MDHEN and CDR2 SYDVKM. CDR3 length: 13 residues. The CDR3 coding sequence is TGTGCCAGCAGTTCATGGCGAAACTATGGCTACACCTTC. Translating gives CASSSWRNYGYTF.

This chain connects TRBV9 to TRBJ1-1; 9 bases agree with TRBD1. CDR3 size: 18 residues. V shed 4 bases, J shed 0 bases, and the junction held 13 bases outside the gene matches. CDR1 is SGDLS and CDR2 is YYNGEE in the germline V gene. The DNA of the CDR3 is TGTGCCAGCAGCCATGGGCGGGACAGGGTGACGATGAACACTGAAGCTTTCTTT. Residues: CASSHGRDRVTMNTEAFF.

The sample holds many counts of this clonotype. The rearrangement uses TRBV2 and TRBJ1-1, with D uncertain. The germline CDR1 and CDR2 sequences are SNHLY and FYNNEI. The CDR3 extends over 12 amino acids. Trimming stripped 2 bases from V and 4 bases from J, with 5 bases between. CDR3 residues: CASSEPGTEAFF. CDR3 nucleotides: TGTGCCAGCAGTGAACCGGGCACTGAAGCTTTCTTT.

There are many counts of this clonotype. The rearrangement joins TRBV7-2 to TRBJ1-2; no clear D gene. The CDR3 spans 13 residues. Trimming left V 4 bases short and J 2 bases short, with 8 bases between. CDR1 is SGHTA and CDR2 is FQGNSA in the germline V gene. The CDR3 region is CASSSQENYGYTF. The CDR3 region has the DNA TGTGCCAGCAGCTCGCAAGAGAACTATGGCTACACCTTC.

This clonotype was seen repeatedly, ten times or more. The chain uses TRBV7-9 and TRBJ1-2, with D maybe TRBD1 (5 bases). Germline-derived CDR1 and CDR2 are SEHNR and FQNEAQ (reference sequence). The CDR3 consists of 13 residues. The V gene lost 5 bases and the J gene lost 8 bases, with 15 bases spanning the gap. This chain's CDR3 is CASSDAGLWGYTF. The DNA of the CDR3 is TGTGCCAGCAGCGATGCGGGGCTCTGGGGCTACACCTTC.

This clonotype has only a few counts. CDR3 bases: TGCAGTGCTAGAGCTATTTTTGCTAGCGGGAGGGCCGGGCTTCACGAGCAGTACTTC. It codes for CSARAIFASGRAGLHEQYF. The chain is built from TRBV20-1 and TRBJ2-7, with 12 positions matching TRBD2. Germline-derived CDR1 and CDR2 are DFQATT and SNEGSKA (reference sequence). The CDR3 runs to 19 residues. The V and J ends lost 1 base and 5 bases, in that order; junction bases with no gene match: 18.

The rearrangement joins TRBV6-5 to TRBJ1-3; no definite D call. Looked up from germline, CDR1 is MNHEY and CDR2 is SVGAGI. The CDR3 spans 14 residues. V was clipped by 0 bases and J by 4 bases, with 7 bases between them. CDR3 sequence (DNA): TGTGCCAGCAGTTACTCGGTGGCAGGAAACACCATATATTTT. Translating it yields CASSYSVAGNTIYF.

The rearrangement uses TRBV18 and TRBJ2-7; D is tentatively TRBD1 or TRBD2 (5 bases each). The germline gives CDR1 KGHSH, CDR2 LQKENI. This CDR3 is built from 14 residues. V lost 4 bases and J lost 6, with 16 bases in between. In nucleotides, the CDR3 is TGTGCCAGCTCACGCCGGGACGACATTGCCGAGCAGTACTTC. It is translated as CASSRRDDIAEQYF.

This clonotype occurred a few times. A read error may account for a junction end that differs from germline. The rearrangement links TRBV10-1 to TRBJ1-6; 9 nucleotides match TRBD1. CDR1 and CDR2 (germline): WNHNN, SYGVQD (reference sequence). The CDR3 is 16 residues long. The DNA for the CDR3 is TGTGCCATCAGGGCAGGATCCGGGACAGGGAGGTCACCCCTCCACTTT. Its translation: CAIRAGSGTGRSPLHF.

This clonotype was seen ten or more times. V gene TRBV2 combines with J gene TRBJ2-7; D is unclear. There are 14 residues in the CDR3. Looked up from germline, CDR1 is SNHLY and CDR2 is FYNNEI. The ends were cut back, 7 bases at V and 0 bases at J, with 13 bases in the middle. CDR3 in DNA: TGTGCCAGCACTGGGGAACAGACCTCCTACGAGCAGTACTTC. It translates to CASTGEQTSYEQYF.

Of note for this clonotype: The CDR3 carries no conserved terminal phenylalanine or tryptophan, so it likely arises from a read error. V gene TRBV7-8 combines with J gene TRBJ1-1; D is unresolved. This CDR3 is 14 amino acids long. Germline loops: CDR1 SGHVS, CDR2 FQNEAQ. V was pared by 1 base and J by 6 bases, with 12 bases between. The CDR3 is CASSLGRAGAEAFL. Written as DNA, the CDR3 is TGTGCCAGCAGCTTAGGGAGAGCGGGCGCTGAAGCTTTCCTT.

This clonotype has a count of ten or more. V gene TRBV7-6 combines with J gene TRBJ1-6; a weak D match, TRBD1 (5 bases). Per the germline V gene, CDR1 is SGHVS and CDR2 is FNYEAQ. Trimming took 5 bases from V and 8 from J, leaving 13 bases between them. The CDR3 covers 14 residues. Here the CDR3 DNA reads TGTGCCAGCAGCCCTGGCGGGGCCTATTCACCCCTCCACTTT. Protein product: CASSPGGAYSPLHF.

The CDR3 DNA sequence: TGTGCCAGCGTTTTGACAGAGAACACCGGGGAGCTGTTTTTT. Amino acid sequence: CASVLTENTGELFF. J is TRBJ2-2 and V is TRBV11-2, with D perhaps matching TRBD1 (5 bases). Germline CDR1 SGHAT, CDR2 FQNNGV. V dropped 8 bases and J dropped 1 base, with 11 bases sitting between them. The CDR3 covers 14 residues.

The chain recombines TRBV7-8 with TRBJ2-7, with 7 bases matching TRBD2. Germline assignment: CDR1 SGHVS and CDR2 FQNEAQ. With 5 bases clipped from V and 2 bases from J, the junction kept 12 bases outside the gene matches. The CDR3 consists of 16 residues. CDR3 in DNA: TGTGCCAGCAGCCATGCCCTCGGACTAGGGGCCTACGAGCAGTACTTC. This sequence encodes CASSHALGLGAYEQYF.

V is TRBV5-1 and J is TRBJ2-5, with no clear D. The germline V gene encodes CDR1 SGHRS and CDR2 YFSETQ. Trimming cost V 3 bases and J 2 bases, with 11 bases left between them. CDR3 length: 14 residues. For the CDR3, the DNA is TGCGCCAGCAGCTCGAGTGGGAAGCAAGAGACCCAGTACTTC. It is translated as CASSSSGKQETQYF.

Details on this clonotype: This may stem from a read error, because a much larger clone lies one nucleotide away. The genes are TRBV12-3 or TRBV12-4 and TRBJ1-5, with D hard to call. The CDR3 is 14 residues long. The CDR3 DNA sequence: TGTGCCTGCAGTTTAGAAGGGCCGCATCAGCCCCAGCATTTT. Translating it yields CACSLEGPHQPQHF.

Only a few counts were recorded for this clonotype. The CDR3 loop is CASRDARGSGRETQYF. In nucleotides, the CDR3 is TGTGCCAGCAGGGATGCCAGGGGATCGGGTAGGGAGACCCAGTACTTC. The chain combines TRBV6-2 or TRBV6-3 with TRBJ2-5; D is possibly TRBD1 (6 bases). V shed 6 bases and J shed 5 bases, with 22 bases lying between them. Germline values: CDR1 MNHEY, CDR2 SVGEGT. This CDR3 contains 16 residues.

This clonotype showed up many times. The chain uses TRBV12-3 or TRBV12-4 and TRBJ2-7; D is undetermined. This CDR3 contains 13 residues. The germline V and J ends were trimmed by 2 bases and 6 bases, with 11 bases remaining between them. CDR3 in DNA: TGTGCCAGCAGTTTAAAAGTTCAGTCCGAGCAGTACTTC. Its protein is CASSLKVQSEQYF.

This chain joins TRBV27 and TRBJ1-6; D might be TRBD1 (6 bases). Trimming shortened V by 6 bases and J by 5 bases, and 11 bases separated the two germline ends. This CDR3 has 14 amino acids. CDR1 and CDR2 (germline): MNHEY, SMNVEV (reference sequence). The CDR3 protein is CASSRHRDNSPLHF. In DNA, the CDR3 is TGTGCCAGCAGCCGACACAGGGATAATTCACCCCTCCACTTT.

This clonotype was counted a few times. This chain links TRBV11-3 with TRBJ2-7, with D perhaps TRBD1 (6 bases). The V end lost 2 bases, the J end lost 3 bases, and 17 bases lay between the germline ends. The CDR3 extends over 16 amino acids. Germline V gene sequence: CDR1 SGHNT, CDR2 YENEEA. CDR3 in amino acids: CASSLRGRRNLYEQYF. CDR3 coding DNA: TGTGCCAGCAGCTTAAGGGGGAGAAGGAATCTCTACGAGCAGTACTTC.

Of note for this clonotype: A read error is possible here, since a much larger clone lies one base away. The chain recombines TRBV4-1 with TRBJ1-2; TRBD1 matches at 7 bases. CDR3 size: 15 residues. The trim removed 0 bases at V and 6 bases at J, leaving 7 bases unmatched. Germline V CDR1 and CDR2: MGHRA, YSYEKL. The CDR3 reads CASSQEGRTGDGYTF. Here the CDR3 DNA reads TGCGCCAGCAGCCAAGAGGGCAGGACAGGCGATGGCTACACCTTC.

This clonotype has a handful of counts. The CDR3 protein is CASSQGRNEKLFF. CDR3 coding DNA: TGTGCCAGCAGCCAAGGAAGAAATGAAAAACTGTTTTTT. The chain combines TRBV16 with TRBJ1-4; D remains unclear. Trimming took 2 bases from V and 5 from J, leaving 6 bases between them. CDR1 and CDR2 from the germline V gene are KGHSY and FQNENV. The CDR3 extends over 13 amino acids.